This T cell receptor (beta chain) is drawn from a study of blood T cells in healthy people across ages. Healthy individuals of Caucasian origin from Russia, aged roughly 6 to 90, served as donors. RNA extraction gave at least 5 micrograms of total RNA per sample. Study outcomes and limitations: Estimated diversity across one million T cells was deemed an underestimate. While age rose, TCR beta diversity per million T cells dropped in a roughly linear way.

The authors ran a second PCR of roughly 6 to 12 cycles using a sample-barcoded 5' primer and a J-beta primer mix. TCRdb independently ran MiXCR on the 5' RACE reads; one entry per CDR3 protein. This sample has around 1.5 million distinct CDR3 sequences, with around two fifths found just once. Details on this clonotype: Its antigen is as yet unknown.

Germline CDR1 is LNHNV and CDR2 is YYDKDF (reference sequence). Trimming removed 2 bases from V and 1 base from J; junction bases left unmatched: 5. This CDR3 spans 15 amino acids. Source material: blood. The sequence was collected from a woman aged 18-29 years in good health. The chain uses TRBV15 and TRBJ2-7, with 7 positions matching TRBD2. CDR3 sequence reads: CATSRSAGVSYEQYF. Written as DNA, the CDR3 is TGTGCCACCAGCAGATCCGCGGGAGTATCCTACGAGCAGTACTTC.